This T cell receptor (beta chain) is drawn from a study of OX40 agonist ivuxolimab in advanced cancers. Whole-study context: Ivuxolimab was administered intravenously to patients at 0.01 to 10 mg/kg every 2 weeks.

TCRdb's table, derived via immunoSEQ multiplex PCR, lists solely in-frame clones and lacks some. In the table there are about 14,000 clones, approximately 77% of which are singletons. The germline CDR1 and CDR2 sequences are MGHRA and YSYEKL. This CDR3 spans 14 amino acids. V lost 2 bases, J lost 5 bases, and 2 bases stayed unmatched. To note about this clone: Its antigen is unknown.

The study's findings and limits: CD8+ T cells were the subset that, on average, had more expanded clones than CD4+.

V is TRBV4-1 and J is TRBJ1-2; 10 bases are shared with TRBD1. The sample here was CD4+ or CD8+ T cells sorted from blood, taken in a trial of the OX40 agonist ivuxolimab. This TCR derives from an adult with an advanced solid tumor such as melanoma, head and neck, liver or kidney cancer. The CDR3 loop reads CASSQRTGGYGYTF. CDR3 sequence (DNA): TGCGCCAGCAGCCAACGGACAGGGGGTTATGGCTACACCTTC.